This TCR beta chain was recovered during a study of T cells in Graves' hyperthyroidism and ophthalmopathy. Study-wide findings and caveats: Most thyroid clonotypes that were expanded above 0.001 also turned up in blood.

The ends lost 5 bases at V and 2 bases at J; junction bases unmatched: 8. The length of the CDR3 is 15 residues. The germline V gene encodes CDR1 SGDLS and CDR2 YYNGEE. Amplified TCR beta CDR3 regions came from RNA transcripts. Carried out on the TCR CDR3, a first-round RT-PCR used the HTBI primer set. TCRdb re-analysed the multiplex PCR reads in MiXCR, keeping a single row per CDR3 protein. The table lists hundreds of thousands of distinct CDR3 sequences, around a quarter of them singletons. This clonotype has a count of ten or more. Antigen: not known. The J gene is TRBJ2-7, the V gene TRBV9; 9 positions match TRBD1. The clonotype was recovered from a young woman with Graves' ophthalmopathy. Sample: blood. The CDR3 region has the DNA TGTGCCAGCAGTGAGGGGACAGGGAAAACCTACGAGCAGTACTTC. Amino acids: CASSEGTGKTYEQYF.